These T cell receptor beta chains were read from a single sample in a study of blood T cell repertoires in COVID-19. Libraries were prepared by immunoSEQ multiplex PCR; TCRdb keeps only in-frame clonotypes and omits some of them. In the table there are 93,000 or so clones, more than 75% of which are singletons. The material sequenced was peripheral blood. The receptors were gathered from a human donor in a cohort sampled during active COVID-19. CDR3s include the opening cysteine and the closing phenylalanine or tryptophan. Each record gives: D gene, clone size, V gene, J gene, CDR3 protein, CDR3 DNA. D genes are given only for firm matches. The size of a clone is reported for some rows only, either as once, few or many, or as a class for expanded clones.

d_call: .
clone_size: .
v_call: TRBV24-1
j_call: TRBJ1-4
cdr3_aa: CATSDYGGDFEKLFF
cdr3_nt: TGTGCCACCAGTGATTATGGGGGGGATTTTGAAAAACTGTTTTTT

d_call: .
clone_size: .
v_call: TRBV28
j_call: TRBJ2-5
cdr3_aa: CATTHKRLLVQETQYF
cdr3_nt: TGTGCCACGACGCACAAGCGGCTATTGGTGCAAGAGACCCAGTACTTC

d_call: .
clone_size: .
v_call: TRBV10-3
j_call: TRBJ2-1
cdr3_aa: CAISESPSDHTSEQFF
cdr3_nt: TGTGCCATCAGTGAGTCTCCTAGCGACCATACCAGTGAGCAGTTCTTC

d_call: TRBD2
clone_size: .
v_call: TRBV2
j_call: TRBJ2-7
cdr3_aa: CASSESIAGESYEQYF
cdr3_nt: TGTGCCAGCAGTGAATCTATAGCGGGGGAGTCCTACGAGCAGTACTTC

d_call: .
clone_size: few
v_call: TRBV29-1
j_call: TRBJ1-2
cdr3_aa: CSEYSGDGYGYTF
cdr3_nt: TGCAGCGAATACTCGGGAGACGGATATGGCTACACCTTC

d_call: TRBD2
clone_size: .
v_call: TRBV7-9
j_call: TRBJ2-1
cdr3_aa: CASSLTGTSGRGRNEQFF
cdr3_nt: TGTGCCAGCAGCTTAACCGGGACTAGCGGGAGGGGAAGGAATGAGCAGTTCTTC

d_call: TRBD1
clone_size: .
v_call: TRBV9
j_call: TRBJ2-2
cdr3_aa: CASSDPGGDTGELFF
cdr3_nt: TGTGCCAGCAGCGATCCAGGGGGAGACACCGGGGAGCTGTTTTTT

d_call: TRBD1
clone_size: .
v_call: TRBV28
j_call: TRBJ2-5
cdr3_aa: CASRGQGVETQYF
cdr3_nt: TGTGCCAGCAGAGGACAGGGAGTAGAGACCCAGTACTTC

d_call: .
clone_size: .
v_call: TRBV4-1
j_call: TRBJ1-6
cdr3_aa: CASSQEVDSMERSPLHF
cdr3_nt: TGCGCCAGCAGCCAAGAAGTAGACTCTATGGAGCGTTCACCCCTCCACTTT

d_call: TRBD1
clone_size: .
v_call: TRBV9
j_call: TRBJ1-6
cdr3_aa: CASSVAIGGVSPLHF
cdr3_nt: TGTGCCAGCAGCGTAGCCATAGGGGGCGTCTCACCCCTCCACTTT

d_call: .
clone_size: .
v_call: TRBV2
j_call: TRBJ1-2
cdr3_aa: CASQSSGYGYTF
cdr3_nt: TGTGCCAGCCAATCTTCCGGGTATGGCTACACCTTC

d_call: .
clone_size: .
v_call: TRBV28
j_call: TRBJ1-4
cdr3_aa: CASHARVTNEKLFF
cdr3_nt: TGTGCCAGCCATGCCAGGGTAACTAATGAAAAACTGTTTTTT

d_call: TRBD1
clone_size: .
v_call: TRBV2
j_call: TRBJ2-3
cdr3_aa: CASSDGTGGLDTQYF
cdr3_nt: TGTGCCAGCAGTGACGGGACAGGGGGCTTAGATACGCAGTATTTT

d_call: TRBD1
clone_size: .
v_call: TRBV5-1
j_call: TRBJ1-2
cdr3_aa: CASSLALGGAGYGYTF
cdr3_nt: TGCGCCAGCAGCTTGGCCTTAGGGGGCGCGGGCTATGGCTACACCTTC

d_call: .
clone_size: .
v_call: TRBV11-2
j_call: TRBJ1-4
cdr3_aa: CASSLPAATGNNEKLFF
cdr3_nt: TGTGCCAGCAGTCTCCCTGCCGCGACAGGAAATAATGAAAAACTGTTTTTT

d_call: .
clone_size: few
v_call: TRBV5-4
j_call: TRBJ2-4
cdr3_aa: CASSLAQKNIQYF
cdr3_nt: TGTGCCAGCAGCTTGGCGCAGAAAAACATTCAGTACTTC

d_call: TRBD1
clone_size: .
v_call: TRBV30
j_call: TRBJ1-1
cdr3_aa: CAWTTGVMNTEAFF
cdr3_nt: TGTGCCTGGACGACAGGGGTCATGAACACTGAAGCTTTCTTT

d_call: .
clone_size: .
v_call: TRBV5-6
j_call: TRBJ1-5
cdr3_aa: CASSSRGLPNQPQHF
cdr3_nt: TGTGCCAGCAGCTCTCGGGGTCTTCCCAATCAGCCCCAGCATTTT

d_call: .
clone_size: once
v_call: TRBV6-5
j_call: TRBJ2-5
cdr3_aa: CASKGWEETQYF
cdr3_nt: TGTGCCAGCAAGGGGTGGGAAGAGACCCAGTACTTC

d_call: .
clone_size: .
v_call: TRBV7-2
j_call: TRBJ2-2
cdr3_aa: CASSLTGELFF
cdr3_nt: TGTGCCAGCAGCTTGACTGGGGAGCTGTTTTTT

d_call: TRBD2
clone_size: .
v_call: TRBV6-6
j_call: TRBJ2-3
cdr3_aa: CASSQTSGATDTQYF
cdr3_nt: TGTGCCAGCAGTCAGACTAGCGGTGCCACAGATACGCAGTATTTT

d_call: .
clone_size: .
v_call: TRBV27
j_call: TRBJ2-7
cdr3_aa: CASSLTTLSSYEQYF
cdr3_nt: TGTGCCAGCAGCCTCACGACACTGAGCTCCTACGAGCAGTACTTC

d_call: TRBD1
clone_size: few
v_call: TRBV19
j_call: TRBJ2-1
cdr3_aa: CASTGTGAGEQFF
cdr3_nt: TGTGCCAGTACTGGGACAGGGGCGGGGGAGCAGTTCTTC

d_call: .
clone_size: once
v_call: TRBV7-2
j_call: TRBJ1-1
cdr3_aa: CASSLYMNTEAFF
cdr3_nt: TGTGCCAGCAGCTTATATATGAACACTGAAGCTTTCTTT

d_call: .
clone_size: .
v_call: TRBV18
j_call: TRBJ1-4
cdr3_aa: CASSSMGGRTNEKLFF
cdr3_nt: TGTGCCAGCTCATCGATGGGGGGGCGGACTAATGAAAAACTGTTTTTT

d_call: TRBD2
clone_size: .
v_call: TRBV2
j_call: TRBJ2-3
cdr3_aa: CASSELTSGSTDTQYF
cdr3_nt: TGTGCCAGCAGTGAATTGACTAGCGGGAGCACAGATACGCAGTATTTT

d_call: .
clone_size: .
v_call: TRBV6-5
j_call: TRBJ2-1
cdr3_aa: CASSPRYGDNEQFF
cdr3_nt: TGTGCCAGCAGTCCCAGGTACGGGGACAATGAGCAGTTCTTC

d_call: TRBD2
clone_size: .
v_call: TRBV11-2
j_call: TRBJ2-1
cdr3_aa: CASSLTRGRRNEQFF
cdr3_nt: TGTGCCAGCAGCCTCACGCGCGGGAGAAGAAATGAGCAGTTCTTC

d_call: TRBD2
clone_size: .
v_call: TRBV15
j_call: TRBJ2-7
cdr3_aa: CATSRDPGGEQYF
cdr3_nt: TGTGCCACCAGCAGAGATCCGGGGGGCGAGCAGTACTTC

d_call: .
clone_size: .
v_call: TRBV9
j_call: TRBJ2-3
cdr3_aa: CASSAWGGSPDTQYF
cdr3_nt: TGTGCCAGCAGCGCGTGGGGGGGCTCCCCAGATACGCAGTATTTT

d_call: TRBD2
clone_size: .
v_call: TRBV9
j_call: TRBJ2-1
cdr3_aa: CASSVTSGSTEQFF
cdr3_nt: TGTGCCAGCAGCGTGACTAGCGGGAGTACTGAGCAGTTCTTC

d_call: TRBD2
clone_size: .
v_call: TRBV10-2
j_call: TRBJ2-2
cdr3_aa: CASRYGLAGRDDGELFF
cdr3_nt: TGCGCCAGCAGATATGGACTAGCGGGTCGCGATGACGGGGAGCTGTTTTTT

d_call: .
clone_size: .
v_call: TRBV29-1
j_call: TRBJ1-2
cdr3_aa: CSVDPGDDGYTF
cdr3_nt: TGCAGCGTTGACCCAGGGGACGATGGCTACACCTTC

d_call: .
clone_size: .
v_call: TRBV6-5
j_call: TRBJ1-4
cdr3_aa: CASSTGQGEKLFF
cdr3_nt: TGTGCCAGCAGTACGGGACAAGGGGAAAAACTGTTTTTT

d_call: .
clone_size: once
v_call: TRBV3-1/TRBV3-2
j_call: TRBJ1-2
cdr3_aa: CASSQDWAGTNYGYTF
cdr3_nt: TGTGCCAGCAGCCAAGACTGGGCAGGGACTAACTATGGCTACACCTTC

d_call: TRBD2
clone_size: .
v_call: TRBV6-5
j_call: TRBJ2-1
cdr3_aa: CASSLLAGGIRNEQFF
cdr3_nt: TGTGCCAGCAGTTTACTAGCGGGGGGGATACGAAATGAGCAGTTCTTC

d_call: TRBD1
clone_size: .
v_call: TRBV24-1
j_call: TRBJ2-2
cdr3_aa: CATSDWDRGSGELFF
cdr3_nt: TGTGCCACCAGTGACTGGGACAGGGGGAGCGGGGAGCTGTTTTTT

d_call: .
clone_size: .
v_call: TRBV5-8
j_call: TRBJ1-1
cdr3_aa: CASSLARQIEAFF
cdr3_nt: TGTGCCAGCAGCTTGGCCCGCCAGATTGAAGCTTTCTTT